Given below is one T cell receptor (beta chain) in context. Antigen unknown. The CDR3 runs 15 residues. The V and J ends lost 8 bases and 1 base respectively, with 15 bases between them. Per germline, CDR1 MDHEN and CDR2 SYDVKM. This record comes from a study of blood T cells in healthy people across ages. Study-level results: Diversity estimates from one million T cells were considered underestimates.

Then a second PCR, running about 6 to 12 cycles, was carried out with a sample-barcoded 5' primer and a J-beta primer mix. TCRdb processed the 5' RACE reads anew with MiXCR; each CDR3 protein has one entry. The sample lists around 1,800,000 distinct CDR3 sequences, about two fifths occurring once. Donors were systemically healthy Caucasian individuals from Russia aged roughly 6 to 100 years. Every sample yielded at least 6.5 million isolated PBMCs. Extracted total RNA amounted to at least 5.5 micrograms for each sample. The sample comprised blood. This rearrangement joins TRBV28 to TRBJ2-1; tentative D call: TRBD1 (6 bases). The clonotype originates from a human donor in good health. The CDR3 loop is CASGLTGWSYNEQFF. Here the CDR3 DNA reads TGTGCCAGCGGCTTAACAGGGTGGTCCTACAATGAGCAGTTCTTC. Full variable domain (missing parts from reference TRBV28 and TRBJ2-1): DVKVTQSSRYLVKRTGEKVFLECVQDMDHENMFWYRQDPGLGLRLIYFSYDVKMKEKGDIPEGYSVSREKKERFSLILESASTNQTSMYLCASGLTGWSYNEQFFGPGTRLTVL.